Presented here are 27 T cell receptor beta chains from one specimen sequenced in a study of beta chain features in type 1 diabetes. As every portion of the isolated RNA was reverse transcribed, the sequencing read expressed TCRB transcripts. TCRdb keeps only in-frame clones here, not all; method: immunoSEQ multiplex PCR. The repertoire has under 950,000 clones, about 17% of them found once; the top ten carry 0.02% to 0.03%. Specimen: naive CD4+ T cells from blood. The receptors originated from a woman younger than 35 in good health.

This chain links TRBV5-4 with TRBJ2-1; possible D gene TRBD2, 6 bases. V was pared by 0 bases and J by 4 bases, with 17 bases between. Germline lookup yields CDR1 SGHNT and CDR2 YYREEE (reference sequence). This CDR3 region has 17 residues. CDR3 protein: CASSLGGVGPKYNEQFF. CDR3 coding DNA: TGTGCCAGCAGCTTGGGCGGGGTCGGCCCGAAATACAATGAGCAGTTCTTC. Combining the CDR3 with reference TRBV5-4 and TRBJ2-1 gives the whole variable domain ETGVTQSPTHLIKTRGQQVTLRCSSQSGHNTVSWYQQALGQGPQFIFQYYREEENGRGNFPPRFSGLQFPNYSSELNVNALELDDSALYLCASSLGGVGPKYNEQFFGPGTRLTVL.

In regard to this clone: Different DNA sequences within this sample yield the same CDR3. CDR3 protein: CASSLGQQETQYF. In DNA form, the CDR3 reads TGCGCCAGCAGCCTGGGACAGCAAGAGACCCAGTACTTC. This sequence joins TRBV5-1 and TRBJ2-5, with 7 positions matching TRBD1. The germline V gene encodes CDR1 SGHRS and CDR2 YFSETQ. The CDR3 is made up of 13 amino acids. V lost 4 bases and J lost 2; bases outside the gene matches: 2.

In this sample, this clone turned up a few times. The V call is TRBV18, the J call TRBJ1-1, with a possible D match to TRBD1 (6 bases). From germline, CDR1 is KGHSH and CDR2 LQKENI. There are 14 residues in the CDR3. V was cut by 4 bases and J by 1 base, with 10 bases left in between. CDR3 nucleotides: TGTGCCAGCTCACACAGGGATAAGAACACTGAAGCTTTCTTT. It yields the protein CASSHRDKNTEAFF.

This chain uses TRBV18 with TRBJ2-7; D not certain. From germline, CDR1 is KGHSH and CDR2 LQKENI. Deletions cut 3 bases from V and 2 bases from J, with 11 bases between. This CDR3 is 14 amino acids long. For the CDR3, the DNA is TGTGCCAGCTCACCGAAACAGATGACCTACGAGCAGTACTTC. As protein: CASSPKQMTYEQYF.

As to this clone: Other DNA sequences from this sample encode an identical CDR3 as well. The chain has TRBV7-9 and TRBJ2-3, with 10 bases matching TRBD2. Germline values: CDR1 SEHNR, CDR2 FQNEAQ (reference sequence). There are 15 residues in the CDR3. After removal of 1 base from V and 4 bases from J, the junction contained 2 bases not matched to a gene. CDR3 amino acids: CASSLGLAGADTQYF. In DNA form, the CDR3 reads TGTGCCAGCAGCTTAGGGCTAGCGGGAGCAGATACGCAGTATTTT.

The rearrangement links TRBV29-1 to TRBJ2-5; D is perhaps TRBD2 (5 bases). The CDR3 runs 13 residues. V gave up 2 bases and J gave up 3 bases, with 10 bases separating them. Germline loops: CDR1 SQVTM, CDR2 ANQGSEA. The CDR3 coding sequence is TGCAGCGTTGAAAGTTCGGGAAAAGAGACCCAGTACTTC. Protein product: CSVESSGKETQYF.

This clone came up a few times. This sequence joins TRBV6-5 and TRBJ2-3; 8 bases match TRBD2. The J segment lost 2 bases and the V segment lost 2 bases, leaving 3 bases of the junction unmatched. Germline V gene data show CDR1 as MNHEY and CDR2 as SVGAGI. CDR3 length: 15 residues. CDR3 nucleotides: TGTGCCAGCAGTTACGAGCGGGAGAACACAGATACGCAGTATTTT. Translating gives CASSYERENTDTQYF.

The sample holds a few counts of this clone. The chain uses TRBV5-1 and TRBJ2-7, with unresolved D. The CDR3 is 14 residues long. CDR1 SGHRS and CDR2 YFSETQ come from the germline V gene. The V end lost 4 bases, the J end lost 4 bases, and 15 bases lay between the germline ends. CDR3 loop: CASSEVGPQYEQYF. For the CDR3, the DNA is TGCGCCAGCAGCGAGGTGGGCCCTCAATACGAGCAGTACTTC. The complete variable domain, with remaining parts taken from reference TRBV5-1 and TRBJ2-7, reads KAGVTQTPRYLIKTRGQQVTLSCSPISGHRSVSWYQQTPGQGLQFLFEYFSETQRNKGNFPGRFSGRQFSNSRSEMNVSTLELGDSALYLCASSEVGPQYEQYFGPGTRLTVT.

The rearrangement links TRBV21-1 to TRBJ2-1; the table's D call, TRBD1, was not checked against the DNA. TRBV21-1 is a recognized pseudogene. CDR3 size: 15 residues. CDR3 sequence: CASSKGGRGLNEQFF. The CDR3 DNA is TGTGCCAGCAGCAAAGGGGGCAGGGGGCTTAATGAGCAGTTCTTC.

The chain is built from TRBV5-6 and TRBJ2-7; 10 nucleotides match TRBD1. After removal of 5 bases from V and 3 bases from J, the junction contained 8 bases not matched to a gene. Per the germline V gene, CDR1 is SGHDT and CDR2 is YYEEEE. The length of the CDR3 is 15 residues. The CDR3 reads CASSHRRTGGYEQYF. CDR3 bases: TGTGCCAGCAGTCATAGAAGGACAGGGGGCTACGAGCAGTACTTC.

The V and J genes are TRBV28 and TRBJ2-7; D gene uncertain. The V end was cut by 1 base, the J end by 4 bases, with 8 bases between. Germline CDR1 is MDHEN and CDR2 is SYDVKM. The CDR3 has 13 amino acids. CDR3 coding DNA: TGTGCCAGCAGTTTATATGGGCCATACGAGCAGTACTTC. Protein product: CASSLYGPYEQYF.

This clone came up a few times. This rearrangement joins TRBV2 to TRBJ2-1; no clear D. The V end was cut by 4 bases, the J end by 6 bases, with 10 bases between. Germline V gene sequence: CDR1 SNHLY, CDR2 FYNNEI. The CDR3 spans 13 residues. CDR3 nucleotides: TGTGCCAGCAGTGGAGAACTCGGCAATGAGCAGTTCTTC. It encodes CASSGELGNEQFF. The full variable domain, with the rest looked up from reference TRBV2 and TRBJ2-1, is EPEVTQTPSHQVTQMGQEVILRCVPISNHLYFYWYRQILGQKVEFLVSFYNNEISEKSEIFDDQFSVERPDGSNFTLKIRSTKLEDSAMYFCASSGELGNEQFFGPGTRLTVL.

V usage is TRBV28 and J usage is TRBJ2-7; D might be TRBD1 or TRBD2, each matching 5 bases. The V and J ends lost 3 bases and 4 bases respectively, with 16 bases between them. The CDR3 runs to 15 residues. The germline gives CDR1 MDHEN, CDR2 SYDVKM. This CDR3 is CASSFRGPGTYEQYF. The DNA of the CDR3 is TGTGCCAGCAGTTTTAGGGGACCCGGAACGTACGAGCAGTACTTC.

This clone was counted a few times. This sequence joins TRBV5-1 and TRBJ2-2; D could derive from TRBD1 or TRBD2 (6 bases each). This CDR3 region has 17 residues. The germline CDR1 and CDR2 sequences are SGHRS and YFSETQ. Trimming removed 4 bases from V and 2 bases from J, with 18 bases in between. As DNA, the CDR3 is TGCGCCAGCAGCAGGGGCGGGACAAGGATTAACACCGGGGAGCTGTTTTTT. Protein: CASSRGGTRINTGELFF.

This clone has a handful of counts. V usage is TRBV11-2 and J usage is TRBJ2-1; 7 bases line up with TRBD1. V shed 3 bases and J 6 bases; nucleotides not matched to a gene: 11. This CDR3 has 16 amino acids. Germline V CDR1 and CDR2: SGHAT, FQNNGV. CDR3 sequence: CASSLGDRSAGNEQFF. CDR3 nucleotide sequence: TGTGCCAGCAGCTTGGGGGACAGATCGGCCGGCAATGAGCAGTTCTTC.

The chain is built from TRBV18 and TRBJ2-2, with 9 nucleotides matching TRBD1. The V segment lost 8 bases and the J segment 5 bases; nucleotides outside the gene matches: 12. The CDR3 is 16 amino acids. Germline V gene lookup returns CDR1 KGHSH and CDR2 LQKENI. The CDR3 DNA is TGTGCCAGCCTCCCACAGGGGGCGCCGAGAACCGGGGAGCTGTTTTTT. Amino acids: CASLPQGAPRTGELFF.

A few counts support this clone. The V call is TRBV7-3, the J call TRBJ2-5; D possibly matches TRBD1 or TRBD2 (5 bases each). Germline V gene lookup returns CDR1 SGHTA and CDR2 FQGTGA. The CDR3 is 16 amino acids. V gave up 5 bases and J gave up 4 bases, with 20 bases separating them. The CDR3, as DNA: TGTGCCAGCAGCCTAAATACCGGGGCTGGCACAGAGACCCAGTACTTC. Its translation: CASSLNTGAGTETQYF.

This clone was observed a handful of times. V is TRBV10-3 and J is TRBJ2-1; 15 nucleotides match TRBD2. The CDR3 has 14 residues. The V segment lost 6 bases and the J segment 15 bases; nucleotides outside the gene matches: 9. Germline assignment: CDR1 ENHRY and CDR2 SYGVKD. CDR3 DNA sequence: TGTGCCATCAGCGGGACTAGCGGGAGGAGTGGTAGGTTCTTC. This encodes CAISGTSGRSGRFF.

This chain links TRBV7-9 with TRBJ2-5; 15 nucleotides line up with TRBD2. CDR1 SEHNR and CDR2 FQNEAQ come from the germline V gene (reference sequence). The V and J ends lost 4 bases and 4 bases, in that order; junction bases with no gene match: 7. CDR3 size: 17 residues. The CDR3 nucleotides are TGTGCCAGCAGCTCAGGGACTAGCGGGAGGTCTGGAGAGACCCAGTACTTC. Its protein product is CASSSGTSGRSGETQYF. The full variable domain, rest sourced from reference TRBV7-9 and TRBJ2-5, is DTGVSQNPRHKITKRGQNVTFRCDPISEHNRLYWYRQTLGQGPEFLTYFQNEAQLEKSRLLSDRFSAERPKGSFSTLEIQRTEQGDSAMYLCASSSGTSGRSGETQYFGPGTRLLVL.

The sample holds a few counts of this clone. The CDR3 loop reads CASSPYSGRAGNEQFF. In DNA, the CDR3 is TGTGCCAGCTCACCCTACAGCGGGAGGGCTGGGAATGAGCAGTTCTTC. This sequence joins TRBV18 and TRBJ2-1, with 10 bases that match TRBD2. With 3 bases clipped from V and 7 bases from J, the junction kept 9 bases outside the gene matches. Germline values: CDR1 KGHSH, CDR2 LQKENI. The CDR3 is 16 amino acids. Full variable domain (outside the CDR3, taken from reference TRBV18 and TRBJ2-1): NAGVMQNPRHLVRRRGQEARLRCSPMKGHSHVYWYRQLPEEGLKFMVYLQKENIIDESGMPKERFSAEFPKEGPSILRIQQVVRGDSAAYFCASSPYSGRAGNEQFFGPGTRLTVL.

This clone showed up just a few times. The V call is TRBV5-6, the J call TRBJ2-7; 8 bases fit TRBD1. V was clipped by 0 bases and J by 3 bases; unmatched bases: 5. Germline V lookup: CDR1 SGHDT, CDR2 YYEEEE. This CDR3 spans 15 amino acids. The CDR3 DNA reads as TGTGCCAGCAGCTTGGGTGGGACAGGCGACTACGAGCAGTACTTC. Its translation: CASSLGGTGDYEQYF. Together with reference TRBV5-6 and TRBJ2-7, the CDR3 gives the full variable domain: DAGVTQSPTHLIKTRGQQVTLRCSPKSGHDTVSWYQQALGQGPQFIFQYYEEEERQRGNFPDRFSGHQFPNYSSELNVNALLLGDSALYLCASSLGGTGDYEQYFGPGTRLTVT.

This clone has just a few counts. V and J are TRBV7-2 and TRBJ2-5; D may be TRBD1 or TRBD2 (5 bases each). With 6 bases removed from V and 7 bases from J, the gap between germline ends came to 9 bases. The germline V gene encodes CDR1 SGHTA and CDR2 FQGNSA. The CDR3 has 11 amino acids. The CDR3 protein is CASRWGWTQYF. In DNA form, the CDR3 reads TGTGCCAGCAGGTGGGGGTGGACCCAGTACTTC.

The chain has TRBV2 and TRBJ2-2; either TRBD1 or TRBD2 may fit D (6 bases each). V was trimmed by 6 bases and J by 5 bases, leaving 13 bases between them. The V gene's germline CDR1 is SNHLY and CDR2 FYNNEI. The CDR3 length is 14 residues. CDR3 protein: CASRYTGRTGELFF. The CDR3 nucleotides read TGTGCCAGCAGATACACAGGGAGGACCGGGGAGCTGTTTTTT.

This clone was detected a few times. In the same sample, other DNA sequences code for this CDR3. The V call is TRBV20-1, the J call TRBJ2-5; D remains unclear. Trimming left V 3 bases short and J 4 bases short, with 3 bases between. The CDR3 sequence is 10 residues long. CDR1 and CDR2 (germline): DFQATT, SNEGSKA (reference sequence). CDR3 in amino acids: CSARRETQYF. The DNA of the CDR3 is TGCAGTGCTAGGAGAGAGACCCAGTACTTC.

V is TRBV10-2 and J is TRBJ2-1; D may be TRBD1 or TRBD2 (5 bases each). The V and J ends lost 2 bases and 9 bases respectively, with 17 bases between them. Germline V gene lookup returns CDR1 WSHSY and CDR2 SAAADI. The CDR3 length is 15 residues. The CDR3 coding sequence is TGCGCCAGCAGTGAGAGCCCAGCGGCAAGGGGTGAGCAGTTCTTC. The encoded protein is CASSESPAARGEQFF.

This clone came up a few times. The chain has TRBV5-4 and TRBJ2-1; 9 bases align to TRBD2. CDR1 SGHNT and CDR2 YYREEE come from the germline V gene (reference sequence). The CDR3 loop spans 15 amino acids. V was pared by 0 bases and J by 4 bases, with 2 bases of the junction left unmatched. This CDR3 reads CASSLELAGYNEQFF. CDR3 DNA: TGTGCCAGCAGCTTGGAGCTAGCGGGGTACAATGAGCAGTTCTTC.

V and J are TRBV14 and TRBJ2-7, with D unclear. This CDR3 is built from 13 residues. The V end was cut by 1 base, the J end by 3 bases, with 7 bases between. The germline gives CDR1 SGHDN, CDR2 FVKESK. The CDR3: CASSQVGDYEQYF. Written as DNA, the CDR3 is TGTGCCAGCAGCCAAGTCGGAGACTACGAGCAGTACTTC.